These 5 T cell receptor beta chains were all obtained from the same sample, sequenced in a study of early T cells in non-severe SARS-CoV-2 infection. TCRdb re-called the 5' RACE reads with MiXCR, one entry per CDR3 protein. The sample includes 70,000 to 90,000 distinct CDR3 sequences, approximately 12% of them seen just once. What was sequenced was whole blood. The receptor set was obtained from an adult who was a healthcare worker with PCR-confirmed SARS-CoV-2 infection or an uninfected control (not recorded which).

The chain has TRBV28 and TRBJ2-1; 10 bases are shared with TRBD2. The germline V gene has CDR1 MDHEN and CDR2 SYDVKM. The trim removed 4 bases at V and 5 bases at J, leaving 8 bases unmatched. CDR3 length: 16 amino acids. CDR3 residues: CASSSTTSGTHNEQFF. In DNA, the CDR3 is TGTGCCAGCAGTTCCACCACTAGCGGGACGCACAATGAGCAGTTCTTC.

This clonotype was counted a few times. V and J are TRBV2 and TRBJ2-1; D may be TRBD1 or TRBD2 (5 bases each). Trimming stripped 7 bases from V and 8 bases from J, with 21 bases between. CDR3 size: 15 residues. Germline values: CDR1 SNHLY, CDR2 FYNNEI. The CDR3 region is CASNSPGTAEDEQFF. In nucleotides, the CDR3 is TGTGCCAGCAACTCCCCAGGGACGGCTGAGGATGAGCAGTTCTTC.

The V and J genes are TRBV21-1 and TRBJ2-7; the DNA was not compared with TRBD2, the D call given in the table. TRBV21-1 is a pseudogene locus. The CDR3 covers 16 residues. This CDR3 is CASSSRTSGSSDEQYF. CDR3 nucleotide sequence: TGTGCCAGCAGCTCCCGGACTAGCGGGAGTTCCGACGAGCAGTACTTC.

The gene calls are TRBV7-2 and TRBJ2-1, with D perhaps matching TRBD2 (5 bases). CDR1 and CDR2 (germline): SGHTA, FQGNSA. Trimming left V 2 bases short and J 2 bases short, with 10 bases between. The CDR3 spans 15 residues. The CDR3 sequence: CASSLPSPAYNEQFF. The DNA of the CDR3 is TGTGCCAGCAGCTTACCTAGCCCCGCCTACAATGAGCAGTTCTTC.

This clonotype was detected only a few times. The chain is built from TRBV20-1 and TRBJ2-1, with D maybe TRBD2 (6 bases). Germline values: CDR1 DFQATT, CDR2 SNEGSKA (reference sequence). The CDR3 sequence is 15 residues long. Trimming pared 0 bases from V and 8 bases from J, leaving 17 bases between. The CDR3: CSARDRVAVRHEQFF. CDR3 bases: TGCAGTGCTAGAGATCGGGTAGCGGTGAGGCATGAGCAGTTCTTC.